This TCR beta chain was sequenced for a study of blood T cell repertoires in COVID-19. At the level of the study: COVID-19 samples from acute and convalescent phases originated in the United States, Italy and Spain.

Method: immunoSEQ multiplex PCR; TCRdb's copy keeps in-frame clones and lacks some. The sample has around 150,000 clones, about 80% seen once; the top ten hold around 3.2%. Recovered status applied to Cohort 3 donors who had two consecutive negative PCRs. It also applied to those with clearance or with symptom resolution. The TCR comes from a woman aged 55-69 years who had recovered from COVID-19. Sequenced sample: PBMCs or T cells enriched from blood (not recorded which).

CDR3 nucleotide sequence: TGTGCCAGCAGCCTCGCCGGGACAGGGTATCAGCCCCAGCATTTT. Amino acid sequence: CASSLAGTGYQPQHF. V usage is TRBV3-1 (or the pseudogene TRBV3-2) and J usage is TRBJ1-5; the match to TRBD1 covers 9 bases. CDR1 and CDR2 from the germline V gene are LGHDT and YNNKEL (reference sequence). CDR3 length equals 15 residues. The ends lost 4 bases at V and 5 bases at J; junction bases unmatched: 6.